One sample yielded the 20 T cell receptor beta chains listed below, sequenced in a study of cytomegalovirus exposure and HLA in healthy donors. The PCR contained 60 Vbeta and 13 Jbeta primers. Measured with immunoSEQ multiplex PCR; TCRdb has only the in-frame clones, and not every one. The top ten hold just under 5% of the sample, which has 160,000 or so clones, about four fifths seen once. Sequenced material: PBMCs. These receptors came from a woman in her late teens or twenties in good health and CMV-seropositive.

The chain carries TRBV19 and TRBJ2-7; 10 bases line up with TRBD1. The CDR3 loop spans 15 amino acids. CDR1 LNHDA and CDR2 SQIVND come from the germline V gene (reference sequence). V lost 7 bases and J lost 3; bases outside the gene matches: 9. The CDR3 loop reads CASTSWDRGYYEQYF. Written as DNA, the CDR3 is TGTGCCAGTACTTCCTGGGACAGGGGATACTACGAGCAGTACTTC.

The genes are TRBV6-5 and TRBJ2-5; 14 bases are shared with TRBD2. Germline V gene lookup returns CDR1 MNHEY and CDR2 SVGAGI. V trimming: 6 bases; J trimming: 11 bases; junction bases outside the gene matches: 11. The length of the CDR3 is 15 residues. This CDR3 is CASRRTSGGREEQYF. The DNA for the CDR3 is TGTGCCAGCAGGAGGACTAGCGGGGGGAGGGAGGAGCAGTACTTC.

The CDR3: CASAGGLGDTQYF. The CDR3 nucleotides read TGTGCCAGCGCGGGGGGCCTGGGGGATACGCAGTATTTT. This sequence joins TRBV6-5 and TRBJ2-3; 8 nucleotides align to TRBD2. CDR1 MNHEY and CDR2 SVGAGI come from the germline V gene. Trimming took 8 bases from V and 6 from J; bases not matched to a gene: 7. CDR3 length: 13 amino acids.

This clone has just a few counts. Other DNA sequences in this specimen translate into the identical CDR3. The CDR3 sequence: CASSQDRPEQYF. The CDR3, as DNA: TGTGCCAGCTCCCAAGACAGGCCCGAGCAGTACTTC. The chain joins TRBV18 to TRBJ2-7; weak D call: TRBD1 (6 bases). The germline CDR1 and CDR2 sequences are KGHSH and LQKENI. Deletions cut 6 bases from V and 6 bases from J, with 12 bases between. The CDR3 sequence is 12 residues long.

This sequence joins TRBV28 and TRBJ2-2; D gene unclear. The ends were cut back, 4 bases at V and 1 base at J, with 13 bases in the middle. This CDR3 contains 16 residues. Germline CDR1 MDHEN, CDR2 SYDVKM. The CDR3 loop reads CASSSWRGKNTGELFF. The CDR3 DNA follows: TGTGCCAGCAGTTCCTGGAGAGGCAAGAACACCGGGGAGCTGTTTTTT. The full variable domain, with the rest looked up from reference TRBV28 and TRBJ2-2, is DVKVTQSSRYLVKRTGEKVFLECVQDMDHENMFWYRQDPGLGLRLIYFSYDVKMKEKGDIPEGYSVSREKKERFSLILESASTNQTSMYLCASSSWRGKNTGELFFGEGSRLTVL.

This clone was picked up a small number of times. The rearrangement uses TRBV6-4 and TRBJ1-1; tentatively, D is TRBD1 (5 bases). Between the trimmed V and J ends, which lost 6 bases and 2 bases, there was a span of 13 bases. The CDR3 is made up of 14 amino acids. Germline assignment: CDR1 MRHNA and CDR2 SNTAGT. The CDR3 DNA is TGTGCCAGCAGCAGGACGACAGCTAACACTGAAGCTTTCTTT. Translating it yields CASSRTTANTEAFF.

This chain connects TRBV7-6 to TRBJ1-3; tentative D call: TRBD1 (5 bases). The CDR3 extends over 19 amino acids. Deletions cut 5 bases from V and 7 bases from J, with 30 bases between. CDR1 SGHVS and CDR2 FNYEAQ come from the germline V gene. DNA of the CDR3: TGTGCCAGCAGCCCAACGGGGGGGGAATACAAGCTATATGCGAACACCATATATTTT. It specifies CASSPTGGEYKLYANTIYF. Combining the CDR3 with reference TRBV7-6 and TRBJ1-3 gives the whole variable domain GAGVSQSPRYKVTKRGQDVALRCDPISGHVSLYWYRQALGQGPEFLTYFNYEAQQDKSGLPNDRFSAERPEGSISTLTIQRTEQRDSAMYRCASSPTGGEYKLYANTIYFGEGSWLTVV.

The CDR3 loop is CASTIQQGDWTEAFF. In DNA form, the CDR3 reads TGTGCCAGCACGATTCAACAGGGAGATTGGACTGAAGCTTTCTTT. This chain uses TRBV27 with TRBJ1-1, with D possibly matching TRBD1 (6 bases). CDR1 MNHEY and CDR2 SMNVEV come from the germline V gene (reference sequence). The V end was cut by 7 bases, the J end by 5 bases, with 20 bases between. This CDR3 comprises 15 residues.

The chain couples TRBV7-8 to TRBJ2-7; 10 bases are a match to TRBD1. The ends lost 5 bases at V and 0 bases at J; junction bases unmatched: 7. The CDR3 is 16 residues long. Per the germline V gene, CDR1 is SGHVS and CDR2 is FQNEAQ. The DNA for the CDR3 is TGTGCCAGCAGCGCCCGGACAGGGGGGATCTCCTACGAGCAGTACTTC. Protein: CASSARTGGISYEQYF. Looking up the rest from reference TRBV7-8 and TRBJ2-7 gives the full variable domain: GAGVSQSPRYKVAKRGQDVALRCDPISGHVSLFWYQQALGQGPEFLTYFQNEAQLDKSGLPSDRFFAERPEGSVSTLKIQRTQQEDSAVYLCASSARTGGISYEQYFGPGTRLTVT.

The V and J genes are TRBV7-2 and TRBJ1-2; perhaps TRBD1 as D (6 bases). This CDR3 comprises 13 residues. The V gene's germline CDR1 is SGHTA and CDR2 FQGNSA. V was cut by 5 bases and J by 3 bases, with 10 bases left in between. CDR3: CASSLDRYYGYTF. The DNA for the CDR3 is TGTGCCAGCAGCCTAGACAGGTACTATGGCTACACCTTC. The variable domain in full, completed from reference TRBV7-2 and TRBJ1-2, reads GAGVSQSPSNKVTEKGKDVELRCDPISGHTALYWYRQSLGQGLEFLIYFQGNSAPDKSGLPSDRFSAERTGGSVSTLTIQRTQQEDSAVYLCASSLDRYYGYTFGSGTRLTVV.

The gene calls are TRBV5-6 and TRBJ2-5; weak D call: TRBD2 (5 bases). The CDR3 spans 16 residues. The germline V gene encodes CDR1 SGHDT and CDR2 YYEEEE. V gave up 4 bases and J gave up 4 bases, with 20 bases separating them. The CDR3 protein is CASSRASGIILETQYF. The CDR3, as DNA: TGTGCCAGCAGCAGAGCCTCCGGGATTATATTAGAGACCCAGTACTTC.

The gene calls are TRBV29-1 and TRBJ2-5; 7 nucleotides line up with TRBD1. The germline CDR1 and CDR2 sequences are SQVTM and ANQGSEA. This CDR3 has 17 amino acids. J was trimmed by 5 bases and V by 0 bases; bases with no gene match: 15. CDR3 loop: CSVEDVRGQARFETQYF. In DNA form, the CDR3 reads TGCAGCGTTGAAGATGTAAGAGGACAGGCTCGATTTGAGACCCAGTACTTC. The full variable domain, with the rest looked up from reference TRBV29-1 and TRBJ2-5, is SAVISQKPSRDICQRGTSLTIQCQVDSQVTMMFWYRQQPGQSLTLIATANQGSEATYESGFVIDKFPISRPNLTFSTLTVSNMSPEDSSIYLCSVEDVRGQARFETQYFGPGTRLLVL.

The chain couples TRBV4-2 to TRBJ2-1; 9 nucleotides align to TRBD2. V was pared by 3 bases and J by 3 bases, with 3 bases of the junction left unmatched. The germline V gene encodes CDR1 LGHNA and CDR2 YNFKEQ. The CDR3 extends over 15 amino acids. The CDR3 spells CASSQRGGDYNEQFF. CDR3 DNA sequence: TGTGCCAGCAGCCAGCGCGGGGGGGACTACAATGAGCAGTTCTTC.

The table lists this clone with a few counts. This chain connects TRBV9 to TRBJ2-5; D gene uncertain. V gave up 3 bases and J gave up 9 bases, with 21 bases separating them. This CDR3 has 15 amino acids. Germline V lookup: CDR1 SGDLS, CDR2 YYNGEE. CDR3 sequence reads: CASSASELARSAQYF. The CDR3 nucleotides are TGTGCCAGCAGCGCGTCAGAGTTAGCTAGGTCAGCCCAGTACTTC.

This clone was detected once. The chain joins TRBV9 to TRBJ2-1, with D possibly being TRBD2 (6 bases). In germline, CDR1 is SGDLS, CDR2 YYNGEE. The CDR3 loop spans 16 amino acids. V lost 2 bases, J lost 0 bases, and 12 bases lay in between. In nucleotides, the CDR3 is TGTGCCAGCAGCGTGGGCGGGGTTTACTCCTACAATGAGCAGTTCTTC. Translation gives CASSVGGVYSYNEQFF.

The count of this clone is one. The chain has TRBV28 and TRBJ2-7, with D possibly TRBD2 on 7 matching bases. V gave up 5 bases and J gave up 3 bases, with 17 bases separating them. Germline V gene lookup returns CDR1 MDHEN and CDR2 SYDVKM. The CDR3 totals 15 residues. DNA for the CDR3: TGTGCCAGCAGTAGGGGGGGCTCCCCTTTCTACGAGCAGTACTTC. It codes for CASSRGGSPFYEQYF.

This clone was observed a few times. The chain is built from TRBV5-6 and TRBJ1-2; D unclear. The ends were cut back, 1 base at V and 0 bases at J, with 7 bases in the middle. Germline CDR1 and CDR2: SGHDT and YYEEEE. The CDR3 length is 14 residues. The CDR3 loop reads CASSLSPANYGYTF. CDR3 coding DNA: TGTGCCAGCAGCTTGAGTCCAGCTAACTATGGCTACACCTTC.

The gene calls are TRBV5-1 and TRBJ2-1, with TRBD2 as a possible D gene (6 bases). Per the germline V gene, CDR1 is SGHRS and CDR2 is YFSETQ. Trimming cost V 4 bases and J 9 bases, with 20 bases left between them. The CDR3 loop spans 15 amino acids. CDR3: CASSIGDGGSGEQFF. CDR3 nucleotides: TGCGCCAGCAGCATAGGCGATGGGGGGTCTGGTGAGCAGTTCTTC.

The chain couples TRBV7-9 to TRBJ2-7; D may be TRBD2 (6 bases). The V gene's germline CDR1 is SEHNR and CDR2 FQNEAQ (reference sequence). The ends were cut back, 7 bases at V and 7 bases at J, with 20 bases in the middle. This CDR3 contains 14 residues. CDR3 DNA: TGTGCCAGCACTGGACTTGGGGGGAAATTTGAGCAGTACTTC. Its translation is CASTGLGGKFEQYF.

This clone was observed a handful of times. The chain links TRBV13 to TRBJ2-3; the D gene is possibly TRBD2 (6 bases). The germline gives CDR1 PRHDT, CDR2 FYEKMQ (reference sequence). The CDR3 has 17 amino acids. V was cut by 5 bases and J by 0 bases, with 18 bases left in between. This CDR3 is CASSASLAGISTDTQYF. The DNA of the CDR3 is TGTGCCAGCAGCGCAAGTCTTGCGGGAATTAGCACAGATACGCAGTATTTT.